This T cell receptor (beta chain) was captured in a study of blood T cells in healthy people across ages. Sample-barcoded 5' priming and a J-beta primer mix drove a second PCR of roughly 7 to 11 cycles. All cDNA molecules were each tagged by a template-switch adaptor with 12 random nucleotides. Sequencing yielded, for each sample, at least 2.5 million paired-end reads carrying CDR3. TCRdb called the 5' RACE reads again in MiXCR, with one record for every CDR3 protein. Seen here are about 1.6 million distinct CDR3 sequences, about 31% observed once, and the top ten hold about 11%. With regard to this clonotype: Its antigen is as yet unknown.

General study results and limits: Per million T cells, the diversity of TCR beta decreased roughly linearly as age advanced.

This sequence was found in a woman aged 25-40 years in good health. Material for sequencing was blood.

CDR3 protein: CASSQDAGWTGGTDTQYF. CDR3 in DNA: TGCGCCAGCAGCCAAGATGCGGGATGGACTGGGGGCACAGATACGCAGTATTTT. The rearrangement links TRBV4-1 to TRBJ2-3; a possible D gene is TRBD2 (6 bases). The CDR3 runs 18 residues. V lost 0 bases, J lost 1 base, and 17 bases lay in between. The germline CDR1 and CDR2 sequences are MGHRA and YSYEKL.